This T cell receptor (beta chain) was recorded in a study of blood T cell repertoires in COVID-19. The overall study: Specimens from acute and convalescent COVID-19 originated in the United States, Italy and Spain. T cells, B-cell-depleted T cells, or PBMCs supplied cDNA or gDNA.

Authors' processing steps: Researchers report that nucleated cell counts were estimated from reference gene primer amplification. This table comes from immunoSEQ multiplex PCR, and its TCRdb copy is limited to in-frame clones, with some not included. The D gene and trimming were derived from the DNA, and the V and J assignments and clone size from that table. Of 35,000 to 50,000 clones in the sample, about four fifths were seen once. The sequence derives from a woman aged 70-85 years with acute or convalescent COVID-19. Sequences were obtained from peripheral blood.

Here the CDR3 DNA reads TGTGCCAGCAGTCCCTGGACTAGCGGGCACGAAAATGAGCAGTTCTTC. It translates to CASSPWTSGHENEQFF. The rearrangement joins TRBV28 to TRBJ2-1; TRBD2 agrees at 11 bases. The CDR3 extends over 16 amino acids. From germline, CDR1 is MDHEN and CDR2 SYDVKM. V gave up 5 bases and J gave up 7 bases; unmatched junction bases: 10.